The 6 T cell receptor beta chains below all came from one sample that was sequenced in a study of CD8 T cells in Susac syndrome. An amount of RNA that ranged from roughly 0.5 to 1 ug was reverse transcribed with random hexamers. TCRdb passed the immunoSEQ multiplex PCR reads through MiXCR, listing each CDR3 protein once. The sample consists of 84,000 or so distinct CDR3 sequences, around 94% of them appearing once. Material: CD8+ T cells from PBMCs. Receptors were obtained from a human donor with Susac syndrome.

The genes are TRBV12-3 or TRBV12-4 and TRBJ1-5; possibly TRBD1 for D (5 bases). Between the trimmed V and J ends, which lost 3 bases and 2 bases, there was a span of 8 bases. The CDR3 spans 14 residues. The chain's CDR3 is CASSLAQGNQPQHF. Written as DNA, the CDR3 is TGTGCCAGCAGTTTGGCACAGGGCAATCAGCCCCAGCATTTT.

This chain uses TRBV7-8 with TRBJ2-3; D remains unclear. From germline, CDR1 is SGHVS and CDR2 FQNEAQ. V dropped 5 bases and J dropped 2 bases, with 8 bases sitting between them. The CDR3 is made up of 13 amino acids. The CDR3 nucleotides read TGTGCCAGCAGCGAACTCCTCACAGATACGCAGTATTTT. Translating it yields CASSELLTDTQYF.

This chain links TRBV30 with TRBJ2-7; D gene unclear. The CDR3 loop spans 14 amino acids. The V and J ends lost 2 bases and 0 bases respectively, with 11 bases between them. From germline, CDR1 is GTSNPN and CDR2 SVGIG (reference sequence). As DNA, the CDR3 is TGTGCCTGGAGTTTAGGAGTGAGCTCCTACGAGCAGTACTTC. Its protein is CAWSLGVSSYEQYF.

The chain combines TRBV3-1 with TRBJ2-1, with a possible D match to TRBD1 (5 bases). CDR3 length equals 16 residues. Deletions cut 0 bases from V and 5 bases from J, with 14 bases between. In germline, CDR1 is LGHDT, CDR2 YNNKEL (reference sequence). CDR3 sequence: CASSQEFRATDNEQFF. The CDR3 nucleotides are TGTGCCAGCAGCCAAGAATTCAGGGCAACGGACAATGAGCAGTTCTTC.

V is TRBV29-1 and J is TRBJ2-7, with D uncertain. In germline, CDR1 is SQVTM, CDR2 ANQGSEA. The CDR3 is 13 amino acids. V was trimmed by 6 bases and J by 5 bases, leaving 17 bases between them. The CDR3 sequence: CSVIGTESHEQYF. The CDR3 DNA follows: TGCAGCGTCATTGGCACAGAAAGTCACGAGCAGTACTTC.

The CDR3 region has the DNA TGTGCCAGCAGCTACAACGGAGAGCAGTTCTTC. It specifies CASSYNGEQFF. V usage is TRBV6-2 or TRBV6-3 and J usage is TRBJ2-1; D uncertain. The CDR3 has 11 amino acids. Germline V gives CDR1 MNHEY, CDR2 SVGEGT. With 6 bases removed from V and 10 bases from J, the gap between germline ends came to 10 bases.